The next 23 T cell receptor beta chains were all read from a single sample in a study of beta chain features in type 1 diabetes. The whole isolated RNA underwent reverse transcription, so sequencing captured expressed TCRB transcripts. The table came from immunoSEQ multiplex PCR; TCRdb's copy has only in-frame clones and leaves some out. The sample lists over 200,000 clones; roughly a tenth were seen once. These receptors have no known antigen. Findings of the study overall: Type 1 diabetes patients showed a moderate but significant shortening of TCRB CDR3s in all four CD4+ subsets.

Sequenced: naive CD4+ T cells from blood. The source is a man between 25 and 39 years old with type 1 diabetes.

V gene TRBV30 combines with J gene TRBJ1-1, with TRBD1 identical over 7 bases. Losses at the gene ends were 0 bases for V and 12 bases for J; bases not matched to a gene: 10. This CDR3 is 13 amino acids long. CDR1 and CDR2 from the germline V gene are GTSNPN and SVGIG (reference sequence). This CDR3 reads CAWSVYEGAVPFF. The CDR3 DNA sequence: TGTGCCTGGAGTGTTTACGAGGGGGCGGTACCTTTCTTT.

J is TRBJ1-3 and V is TRBV29-1; D uncertain. Trimming stripped 4 bases from V and 4 bases from J, with 11 bases between. This CDR3 has 13 residues. Germline V gene sequence: CDR1 SQVTM, CDR2 ANQGSEA. The CDR3 loop is CSVGPTNGNTIYF. In nucleotides, the CDR3 is TGCAGCGTTGGGCCCACGAACGGAAACACCATATATTTT.

This chain links TRBV28 with TRBJ2-7; 9 nucleotides match TRBD2. Unmatched junction bases numbered 9, after V lost 4 bases and J lost 2 bases. CDR3 size: 16 residues. CDR1 MDHEN and CDR2 SYDVKM come from the germline V gene. CDR3 sequence (DNA): TGTGCCAGCAGTTCCCGGCTAGCGGGGCCCGCCTACGAGCAGTACTTC. It codes for CASSSRLAGPAYEQYF.

The rearrangement uses TRBV7-3 and TRBJ1-1; a weak D match, TRBD1 (5 bases). Germline CDR1 reads SGHTA; CDR2 reads FQGTGA. Trimming cost V 2 bases and J 3 bases, with 7 bases left between them. The length of the CDR3 is 13 residues. CDR3 nucleotide sequence: TGTGCCAGCAGCTTACAGGGCTACACTGAAGCTTTCTTT. Translated, it gives CASSLQGYTEAFF.

On this clone: One junction end does not reproduce the germline sequence, and a read error may be involved. This chain connects TRBV7-7 to TRBJ2-1, with 10 bases aligning to TRBD2. The CDR3 consists of 13 residues. From germline, CDR1 is SSHAT and CDR2 FNYEAQ (reference sequence). CDR3 region: CASSPHSGGRQFF. CDR3 sequence (DNA): TGTGCTAGCAGCCCCCATAGCGGGGGGCGGCAGTTCTTC. The full variable domain, rest sourced from reference TRBV7-7 and TRBJ2-1, is GAGVSQSPRYKVTKRGQDVTLRCDPISSHATLYWYQQALGQGPEFLTYFNYEAQPDKSGLPSDRFSAERPEGSISTLTIQRTEQRDSAMYRCASSPHSGGRQFFGPGTRLTVL.

This clone was observed a handful of times. This sequence joins TRBV18 and TRBJ1-3; D gene unclear. From germline, CDR1 is KGHSH and CDR2 LQKENI. The CDR3 loop spans 17 amino acids. V lost 2 bases, J lost 0 bases, and 14 bases lay in between. CDR3 DNA sequence: TGTGCCAGCTCACCATTACTGGATCGGAGCTCTGGAAACACCATATATTTT. Amino acid sequence: CASSPLLDRSSGNTIYF.

This chain joins TRBV2 and TRBJ1-6; D uncertain. V was clipped by 6 bases and J by 10 bases, with 16 bases between them. The germline V gene has CDR1 SNHLY and CDR2 FYNNEI. The length of the CDR3 is 14 residues. CDR3 loop: CASSALPTVSPLHF. DNA for the CDR3: TGTGCCAGCAGCGCCTTACCTACGGTGTCACCCCTCCACTTT.

This rearrangement joins TRBV9 to TRBJ2-1; D gene uncertain. CDR1 and CDR2 from the germline V gene are SGDLS and YYNGEE. The CDR3 sequence is 17 residues long. Trimming shortened V by 0 bases and J by 5 bases, and 18 bases separated the two germline ends. The DNA of the CDR3 is TGTGCCAGCAGCGTAGATGGTCTACTATCCCTTCACAATGAGCAGTTCTTC. This translates into CASSVDGLLSLHNEQFF.

This clone was seen only a few times. The chain links TRBV29-1 to TRBJ2-7; 7 positions agree with TRBD1. From germline, CDR1 is SQVTM and CDR2 ANQGSEA. Germline trimming cut 5 bases from V and 3 bases from J; bases unmatched to any gene: 4. The CDR3 is made up of 12 amino acids. The CDR3 region has the DNA TGCAGCGTTATTGGGGACAGCTACGAGCAGTACTTC. Translating gives CSVIGDSYEQYF.

This clone has a handful of counts. The chain couples TRBV11-2 to TRBJ1-2; D gene unclear. The CDR3 has 13 residues. Germline CDR1 reads SGHAT; CDR2 reads FQNNGV. The V end lost 3 bases, the J end lost 8 bases, and 13 bases lay between the germline ends. The CDR3 region is CASSLREVGGYTF. The CDR3 DNA is TGTGCCAGCAGCTTGAGGGAAGTGGGCGGCTACACCTTC. The whole variable domain, filled in from reference TRBV11-2 and TRBJ1-2, reads EAGVAQSPRYKIIEKRQSVAFWCNPISGHATLYWYQQILGQGPKLLIQFQNNGVVDDSQLPKDRFSAERLKGVDSTLKIQPAKLEDSAVYLCASSLREVGGYTFGSGTRLTVV.

The chain combines TRBV5-1 with TRBJ2-7; D unresolved. Germline lookup yields CDR1 SGHRS and CDR2 YFSETQ. V was clipped by 0 bases and J by 5 bases, with 3 bases between them. This CDR3 spans 11 amino acids. The CDR3 sequence is CASSLGDEQYF. CDR3 coding DNA: TGCGCCAGCAGCTTGGGAGACGAGCAGTACTTC.

This clone was found a few times. This chain links TRBV9 with TRBJ2-1, with 12 bases aligning to TRBD2. V was pared by 1 base and J by 10 bases, with 21 bases of the junction left unmatched. The germline V gene encodes CDR1 SGDLS and CDR2 YYNGEE. The CDR3 is 20 amino acids. This CDR3 reads CASSVSLGTELAGGPREQFF. The CDR3 nucleotides read TGTGCCAGCAGCGTATCTCTCGGGACGGAGCTAGCGGGGGGGCCCCGGGAGCAGTTCTTC.

This chain joins TRBV29-1 and TRBJ2-3; D is possibly TRBD2 (5 bases). The germline gives CDR1 SQVTM, CDR2 ANQGSEA. This CDR3 contains 18 residues. The CDR3 loop is CRSLGRTVRVLSTDTQYF. Here the CDR3 DNA reads TGCAGGTCCTTAGGGAGAACCGTTCGGGTTCTAAGCACAGATACGCAGTATTTT.

This clone turned up a few times. The rearrangement links TRBV5-1 to TRBJ1-2, with TRBD1 matching 7 bases. The CDR3 runs 14 residues. CDR1 is SGHRS and CDR2 is YFSETQ in the germline V gene. The ends lost 0 bases at V and 5 bases at J; junction bases unmatched: 4. CDR3 coding DNA: TGCGCCAGCAGCTTGGAAGGGGGCGGTTATGGCTACACCTTC. Its translation: CASSLEGGGYGYTF.

The chain is built from TRBV10-3 and TRBJ2-7; D perhaps matches TRBD1 (6 bases). CDR1 and CDR2 (germline): ENHRY, SYGVKD. The CDR3 totals 13 residues. V was cut by 4 bases and J by 6 bases, with 13 bases left in between. DNA of the CDR3: TGTGCCATCAGTGGGACAGAGAGGGGCGAGCAGTACTTC. This encodes CAISGTERGEQYF.

This clone was seen a handful of times. The CDR3 sequence is CASSPSGSSYNEQFF. The CDR3 nucleotides are TGTGCCAGCAGCCCTAGCGGCAGCTCCTACAATGAGCAGTTCTTC. The chain couples TRBV4-2 to TRBJ2-1; 7 bases fit TRBD2. Germline loops: CDR1 LGHNA, CDR2 YNFKEQ. After removal of 4 bases from V and 0 bases from J, the junction contained 3 bases not matched to a gene. This CDR3 is built from 15 residues.

This clone turned up a few times. The V call is TRBV5-4, the J call TRBJ1-1, with no clear D. The V gene's germline CDR1 is SGHNT and CDR2 YYREEE (reference sequence). Trimming took off 0 bases at V and 2 bases at J, with 11 bases between the two ends. The CDR3 sequence is 15 residues long. DNA for the CDR3: TGTGCCAGCAGCTTGGTAGGCGCGGGTAACACTGAAGCTTTCTTT. Protein product: CASSLVGAGNTEAFF.

V is TRBV2 and J is TRBJ1-1; weak D call: TRBD1 (6 bases). V lost 2 bases and J lost 4, with 17 bases in between. The CDR3 runs to 16 residues. CDR1 SNHLY and CDR2 FYNNEI come from the germline V gene. This CDR3 is CASSEQGQDVGTEAFF. CDR3 coding DNA: TGTGCCAGCAGTGAACAGGGGCAGGATGTCGGCACTGAAGCTTTCTTT.

This clone showed up just a few times. The rearrangement joins TRBV5-1 to TRBJ2-7; 7 positions agree with TRBD2. The CDR3 spans 14 residues. Germline V CDR1 and CDR2: SGHRS, YFSETQ. V lost 4 bases and J lost 0; bases outside the gene matches: 4. CDR3 sequence (DNA): TGCGCCAGCAGCCCGGGGAGGGGCTCCTACGAGCAGTACTTC. Protein: CASSPGRGSYEQYF. Based on the CDR3 plus reference TRBV5-1 and TRBJ2-7, the full variable domain is KAGVTQTPRYLIKTRGQQVTLSCSPISGHRSVSWYQQTPGQGLQFLFEYFSETQRNKGNFPGRFSGRQFSNSRSEMNVSTLELGDSALYLCASSPGRGSYEQYFGPGTRLTVT.

V usage is TRBV30 and J usage is TRBJ2-5, with D hard to call. V was cut by 5 bases and J by 3 bases, with 10 bases left in between. The CDR3 is 12 residues long. CDR1 is GTSNPN and CDR2 is SVGIG in the germline V gene (reference sequence). The CDR3 sequence: CAWGPGEETQYF. Here the CDR3 DNA reads TGTGCCTGGGGCCCAGGTGAAGAGACCCAGTACTTC.

This clone occurred a few times. This chain connects TRBV11-2 to TRBJ2-5, with 7 bases fitting TRBD2. There are 15 residues in the CDR3. Trimming cost V 1 base and J 7 bases; bases outside gene matches: 9. Germline assignment: CDR1 SGHAT and CDR2 FQNNGV. The CDR3 coding sequence is TGTGCCAGCAGCTTAGCGGGGGGAGTGATGGGGACCCAGTACTTC. Encoded protein: CASSLAGGVMGTQYF.

This clone appeared a few times. The chain carries TRBV2 and TRBJ1-1; D might be TRBD1 (6 bases). The CDR3 covers 13 residues. Germline lookup yields CDR1 SNHLY and CDR2 FYNNEI. Deletions cut 2 bases from V and 8 bases from J, with 12 bases between. As DNA, the CDR3 is TGTGCCAGCAGTGAATGGACAGCACTCGAAGCTTTCTTT. This codes for CASSEWTALEAFF.

The CDR3 reads CASSFYGGETQYF. In DNA form, the CDR3 reads TGTGCCAGCAGCTTTTATGGAGGAGAGACCCAGTACTTC. The J gene is TRBJ2-5, the V gene TRBV7-3, with D perhaps matching TRBD2 (5 bases). Per germline, CDR1 SGHTA and CDR2 FQGTGA. The CDR3 spans 13 residues. V lost 3 bases and J 4 bases, leaving 9 bases between the germline ends.